This T cell receptor (beta chain) was profiled in a study of cytomegalovirus exposure and HLA in healthy donors (dated by TCRdb to between 2016 and 2019). With respect to the entire study: An earlier analysis of several hundred of the donors reported under 300 Gb of sequence data and 117 million unique TCR beta sequences obtained from some 200 million T cells. About 330 gigabases of sequencing data and around 85 million unique TCR sequences made up an early release that covered roughly 670 HLA-typed donors. Of the roughly 390 genotyped donors, about 80% fell in the genetic ancestry cluster associated with self-reported Caucasian donors. The aim of the study was to test whether cataloging public T cell receptors could identify signatures of past pathogen exposure. The study used immunosequencing to profile the T cell repertoires of hundreds of subjects and linked those repertoires to cytomegalovirus serostatus. Besides the first cohort of roughly 700 subjects, a separate validation cohort made up of 120 different subjects was used. The study combined high-throughput TCR immunosequencing, statistical association of individual TCRs with disease status, and machine learning to predict cytomegalovirus infection status. A later analysis re-analyzed previously published TCR beta repertoires from roughly 630 donors and added high-resolution HLA genotyping to study TCR occurrence patterns. Rather than drawing on any new phenotypic data, the later analysis identified candidate immune exposures from TCR beta sequences and the way those sequences occurred across donors. An earlier analysis of 587 of the donors used high-throughput TCR beta sequencing to judge whether each TCR beta V gene segment behaved as functional or pseudogenic. Donor age, sex, ethnicity and CMV serostatus were compiled alongside the repertoire data. A later genetic analysis used genome-wide SNP genotypes for about 55% of the 666 donors, treating that subset as a discovery cohort. All discovery cohort repertoires had been generated using a single sequencing platform. Class I and class II HLA loci were covered by the typing at four-digit resolution. The number of donors typed differed by locus, with about 629-630 for A, B, C, DRB1 and DQB1, 522 for DQA1, 600 to 610 for DPA1, and 472 for DPB1. Because of strong linkage in the cohort, 5 or 6 DR-DQ haplotypes were treated as single units for association and clustering. On average, roughly 240,000 unique TCR beta nucleotide sequences were sequenced per donor among more than 350 genotyped donors of the cohort, with 15% to 20% of those sequences being non-productive.

Cut back by 2 bases and 4 bases, the V and J ends lie 10 bases apart. Per the germline V gene, SGHNT is the CDR1 and YENEEA is the CDR2. The CDR3, cysteine through phenylalanine, is 14 amino acids long. This entry keeps only the CDR3 DNA: 42 bases, framed from base 1. With respect to this clone: What antigen it recognizes has not been identified. Within one base of it there is no much larger clone, and no base qualities were kept.

What the research found in general, with its limitations: A later analysis found that HLA-associated TCR beta chains were more clonally expanded and had lower generation probabilities than equally common non-associated chains. In a later genetic analysis, fewer N-insertions in productive TCRs were reported among donors in an Asian-associated ancestry cluster than the 666-donor mean. While some public TCRs were present in many individuals, most TCR sequences turned up only very rarely across donors. In an earlier analysis of 587 of the donors, most TCR beta V segments appeared in productive rearrangements about 87% or about 30% of the time, broadly matching IMGT annotations. A further reported finding was that TCR beta sequences accurately predicted the HLA-A and HLA-B alleles for most subjects in the first cohort. Because HLA typing was missing for some donors at each locus, association tests included only the typed subset. Strong co-occurrence of HLA alleles, especially DR and DQ, made assigning TCR associations to individual alleles difficult. In a later analysis, most CMV-associated TCR beta chains were found to appear HLA-restricted, with HLA associations seemingly driven largely by CMV exposure. It was suggested by the authors that the approach could potentially be generalized to other disease states and immunological phenotypes. In a later analysis, the rate of TCR association differed among HLA loci, with DRB1 alleles having the most associated TCRs and HLA-C alleles having the fewest. At a false discovery rate of 0.05, a later analysis linked some 18,000 TCR beta sequences to specific HLA alleles. The study listed approximately 150 TCR beta chains as associated with cytomegalovirus. Presence/absence analyses assumed roughly uniform sequencing depth across donors, an assumption that may not hold. Three of the identified cytomegalovirus-associated TCR beta chains were confirmed in vitro to be specific for cytomegalovirus antigens. V-gene and J-gene trimming of TCR beta chains was associated with a missense DCLRE1C variant in a later genetic analysis, and the association was replicated in an independent cohort. Only TCR beta chains were sequenced in this cohort, and the absence of alpha or paired-chain data limited detectable features. Linkage disequilibrium might explain the correlated functional status among segregating V segments, but an unknown experimental factor could not be excluded. A cluster of highly shared sequence variants was judged likely to be a technical artifact of the sequencing pipeline. According to a later analysis, parvovirus B19, influenza, CMV and Epstein-Barr virus appeared linked to several top co-occurrence clusters. Some IMGT-functional V segments, including TRBV6-2 and TRBV6-3, could not be distinguished by the 87-base-pair reads and were therefore excluded. The only immune exposure information available for the cohort was CMV serostatus. The classifier was reported to diagnose cytomegalovirus status with high specificity and sensitivity in both the original and validation cohorts. Because counts were too low, about 15 rarely observed V segments, including chromosome 9 orphons, were left out of the earlier analysis of 587 of the donors.

The cohort was made up of about 670 healthy bone marrow donors. At the time of sampling, all cohort members were nominally healthy, though unrecorded immune exposures were likely present. The donor was CMV seronegative and belonged to the group of 352 seronegative cohort members. Every donor gave a peripheral blood sample, and the peripheral blood mononuclear cells from that sample were used for TCR beta sequencing. The Qiagen DNeasy Blood Extraction Kit was used to extract genomic DNA from the blood cell samples. The library was produced with the immunoSEQ multiplex PCR assay. A mixture of 60 forward primers for TCR Vbeta segments and 13 reverse primers for TCR Jbeta segments was used in the multiplex PCR. Amplification of the CDR3 region of rearranged TCR beta genes was performed with a multiplex PCR assay on genomic DNA. The Illumina HiSeq System was used to sequence the amplified TCR beta libraries as 87-base-pair reads. The source study handled its data this way. A later analysis tallied 75 million to 95 million unique TCR beta chains across the 666 repertoires, and 10 million to 11 million of those chains were shared by two or more donors. Raw reads were error-corrected and collapsed into unique sequences with a nearest-neighbor algorithm that merged closely related sequences to remove PCR and sequencing errors. CDR3 sequences were aligned to IMGT reference sequences to assign V, D and J gene segments. Each retained sequence needed at least a six-nucleotide match to both a V gene segment and a J gene segment. Rearrangements were called productive when the CDR3 lacked stop codons and stayed in frame with V and J; all others were non-productive. CDR3 was defined according to IMGT convention as the region running from the second conserved V-encoded cysteine to the conserved J-encoded phenylalanine. The earlier analysis of 500 to 750 of the donors excluded any sequence lacking an unambiguous match to a single V gene segment. In an earlier analysis of 587 of the donors, V segments were called functional above 56.7% productive rearrangements and were called segregating when the between-donor standard deviation exceeded 5%. A statistical classification framework was built to diagnose cytomegalovirus status from the catalog of TCR beta chain sequences. A later analysis assigned V and J genes by comparing TCR nucleotide sequences with IMGT/GENE-DB human TR gene sequences. Using the TCRdist pipeline, a later analysis assigned CDR3 sequences along with most-parsimonious VDJ recombination scenarios. In a later analysis, each TCR beta chain was defined by its CDR3 amino acid sequence together with its V-gene family, and reads without a unique V-gene family were excluded. As a way to deal with suspected cross-contamination and a sequencing artifact, a later analysis dropped 640 or so nucleotide sequences that were highly shared and had low generation probability. In a later analysis, a clonal expansion index was calculated for each public chain from normalized within-repertoire ranks of inferred template counts. Generation probabilities in a later analysis came from a VDJ recombination model fitted to out-of-frame rearrangements, and those results were checked against IGoR. Hypergeometric tests were used in a later analysis to score TCR-TCR, TCR-HLA and TCR-CMV co-occurrence, with a repertoire-size bias correction applied to the TCR pairs. In a later analysis, false discovery rates were estimated by permuting HLA or CMV assignments 20 times. A later analysis grouped co-occurring TCRs with DBSCAN, adding TCRdist sequence similarity when clustering within HLA-allele-positive subsets. Co-occurrence clustering excluded repertoires with fewer than 30,000 or more than 120,000 public chains, plus five with anomalous nucleotide sharing. TCRdb took this table from immuneACCESS and kept in-frame rearrangements with V and J called. Such tables lack part of the clones; where checked against another copy, unresolved V genes explain under half of the gap, and the rest is unexplained. Clonal size and the V and J genes are those of that table, whereas D and trimming came from the DNA. In all, the sample holds around 230,000 clones, and roughly 73% of those were seen once. The ten largest clones capture 0.45% to 0.5% of the sample.

This clonotype was sampled from a boy aged 5-17 years in good health and CMV-seronegative. Sequencing input: PBMCs. The V and J genes are TRBV11-3 and TRBJ2-3; perhaps TRBD2 is the D gene, with 5 bases matching. CDR3 loop: CASSLIARPDTQYF. The DNA is TGTGCCAGCAGCTTAATAGCGAGGCCAGATACGCAGTATTTT.